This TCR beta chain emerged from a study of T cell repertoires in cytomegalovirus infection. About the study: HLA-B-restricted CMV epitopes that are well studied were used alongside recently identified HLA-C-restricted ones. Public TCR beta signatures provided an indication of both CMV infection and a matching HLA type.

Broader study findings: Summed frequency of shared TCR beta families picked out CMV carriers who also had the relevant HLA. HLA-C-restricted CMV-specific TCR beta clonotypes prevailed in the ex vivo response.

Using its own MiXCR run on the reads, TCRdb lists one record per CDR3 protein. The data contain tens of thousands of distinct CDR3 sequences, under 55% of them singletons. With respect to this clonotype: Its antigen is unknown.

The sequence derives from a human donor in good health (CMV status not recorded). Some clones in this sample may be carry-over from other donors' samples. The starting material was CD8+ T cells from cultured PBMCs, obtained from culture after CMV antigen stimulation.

The CDR3 bases are TGTGCCAGCAGCTTAGAACAGCTCCAAGAGACCCAGTACTTC. This gives the protein CASSLEQLQETQYF. This rearrangement joins TRBV11-2 to TRBJ2-5; D gene unclear. CDR3 length: 14 residues. The germline V gene has CDR1 SGHAT and CDR2 FQNNGV. Trimming took off 0 bases at V and 1 base at J, with 6 bases between the two ends.